This paragraph covers one TCR beta chain sequence. What it recognizes is unknown. The identical CDR3 is also encoded by other nucleotide sequences in the sample. Blood was drawn once from each donor into heparinised tubes. The draws averaged around 120 mL. The data are from a study of beta chain features in type 1 diabetes. Turning to the study itself: When patients were set against healthy donors, age, gender and cell yields were similar.

Of the isolated RNA, all was reverse transcribed, and so the sequenced material was expressed TCRB transcripts. This table comes from immunoSEQ multiplex PCR, and its TCRdb copy is limited to in-frame clones, with some not included. Of about 300,000 clones listed, approximately 8% are singletons. Broader study findings: In every one of the four CD4+ subsets, TCRB CDR3s were moderately but significantly shorter in Type 1 diabetes patients. Healthy donors had naive, central memory and Treg TCRB repertoires that appeared less similar than those seen among patients.

The CDR3 sequence is 15 residues long. The germline CDR1 and CDR2 sequences are SGHTA and FQGTGA. The V segment lost 0 bases and the J segment 5 bases; nucleotides outside the gene matches: 5. Sequencing input: central memory CD4+ T cells from blood. The origin of this receptor is a young woman in good health. V is TRBV7-3 and J is TRBJ2-5; TRBD2 agrees at 8 bases. DNA for the CDR3: TGTGCCAGCAGCTTAACCGGGGGGGGGACGGAGACCCAGTACTTC. It encodes CASSLTGGGTETQYF.